The 13 T cell receptor beta chains below were found in one sample sequenced in a study of PD-L1 blockade in urothelial cancer (dated by TCRdb to the late 2010s). Library method: the immunoSEQ multiplex PCR assay. TCRdb mirrors the immuneACCESS table, restricted to in-frame sequences. Some clones are absent from its copies; in checked studies, under half trace to an unresolved V gene, and the reason for the others is unknown. This sample gives roughly 40,000 clones in total; about 90% of them show up just once. The ten most abundant clones make up approximately 7.5% of the sample. According to the study, the label for this sample's time point signals: peripheral blood 6 weeks after treatment start. The material sequenced was PBMCs, taken around atezolizumab (anti-PD-L1) treatment. Receptors originate from an older man with urothelial cancer.

The chain carries TRBV12-5 and TRBJ1-4, with D uncertain. The length of the CDR3 is 17 residues. The V gene's germline CDR1 is LGHNT and CDR2 FRNRAP. V was shortened by 3 bases and J by 3 bases, with 17 bases between the two germline ends. CDR3 protein: CASGFLERRRANEKLFF. Written as DNA, the CDR3 is TGTGCTAGTGGTTTTCTAGAGCGGAGGAGAGCTAATGAAAAACTGTTTTTT.

The chain uses TRBV5-1 and TRBJ2-2; 8 nucleotides agree with TRBD2. The CDR3 has 16 amino acids. Germline values: CDR1 SGHRS, CDR2 YFSETQ. J was trimmed by 7 bases and V by 3 bases; bases with no gene match: 11. CDR3 sequence: CASSSASGSGLGELFF. As DNA, the CDR3 is TGCGCCAGCAGCTCTGCCAGCGGGAGCGGTCTCGGGGAGCTGTTTTTT.

The CDR3 sequence is CASSLVGTGSATGELFF. CDR3 DNA sequence: TGTGCCAGCAGCTTAGTTGGGACAGGGTCCGCGACCGGGGAGCTGTTTTTT. The V call is TRBV7-2, the J call TRBJ2-2, with TRBD1 matching 9 bases. Germline CDR1 reads SGHTA; CDR2 reads FQGNSA. The CDR3 loop spans 17 amino acids. After removal of 1 base from V and 5 bases from J, the junction contained 8 bases not matched to a gene.

The chain employs TRBV19 and TRBJ2-2, with D unclear. V was cut by 6 bases and J by 3 bases, with 14 bases left in between. The CDR3 runs 15 residues. Germline CDR1 is LNHDA and CDR2 is SQIVND (reference sequence). Here the CDR3 reads CASRGGVRHTGELFF. The CDR3 DNA follows: TGTGCCAGTAGAGGTGGAGTCCGACACACCGGGGAGCTGTTTTTT. The full variable domain, with the rest looked up from reference TRBV19 and TRBJ2-2, is DGGITQSPKYLFRKEGQNVTLSCEQNLNHDAMYWYRQDPGQGLRLIYYSQIVNDFQKGDIAEGYSVSREKKESFPLTVTSAQKNPTAFYLCASRGGVRHTGELFFGEGSRLTVL.

This rearrangement joins TRBV5-1 to TRBJ2-5, with no clear D. CDR1 and CDR2 (germline): SGHRS, YFSETQ. This CDR3 has 14 amino acids. V was shortened by 4 bases and J by 1 base, with 11 bases between the two germline ends. CDR3 in DNA: TGCGCCAGCAGCCCCCTAGGCCGCCAAGAGACCCAGTACTTC. Its protein is CASSPLGRQETQYF.

This chain uses TRBV5-6 with TRBJ2-7; unclear D gene. V was pared by 0 bases and J by 1 base, with 5 bases between. The CDR3 is made up of 13 amino acids. The germline V gene has CDR1 SGHDT and CDR2 YYEEEE. The CDR3 reads CASSLAGSYEQYF. The CDR3 DNA reads TGTGCCAGCAGCTTGGCCGGGTCCTACGAGCAGTACTTC.

This chain links TRBV14 with TRBJ2-3; the D is unclear. The CDR3 runs to 11 residues. Trimming stripped 5 bases from V and 2 bases from J, with 2 bases between. Germline-derived CDR1 and CDR2 are SGHDN and FVKESK. The CDR3 sequence is CASSYTDTQYF. CDR3 DNA sequence: TGTGCCAGCAGCTACACAGATACGCAGTATTTT.

The CDR3 region is CASSRTGTSGRKTQYF. In DNA form, the CDR3 reads TGTGCCAGCAGCAGAACCGGGACTAGCGGGAGAAAGACCCAGTACTTC. The rearrangement links TRBV28 to TRBJ2-5, with 14 bases aligning to TRBD2. Germline lookup yields CDR1 MDHEN and CDR2 SYDVKM. The CDR3 spans 16 residues. J lost 6 bases, V lost 6 bases, and 9 bases had no gene match.

This chain joins TRBV6-5 and TRBJ1-1, with 9 bases aligning to TRBD1. Per germline, CDR1 MNHEY and CDR2 SVGAGI. V trimming: 6 bases; J trimming: 1 base; junction bases outside the gene matches: 3. CDR3 length equals 14 residues. The CDR3 loop reads CASRLGQGNTEAFF. The CDR3 DNA sequence: TGTGCCAGCAGACTGGGACAGGGGAACACTGAAGCTTTCTTT.

The chain uses TRBV7-9 and TRBJ1-5; D remains unclear. The CDR3 sequence is 13 residues long. Germline-derived CDR1 and CDR2 are SEHNR and FQNEAQ (reference sequence). Trimming pared 2 bases from V and 4 bases from J, leaving 6 bases between. The DNA of the CDR3 is TGTGCCAGCAGCTTAACGGGGAATCAGCCCCAGCATTTT. Its translation is CASSLTGNQPQHF.

This chain connects TRBV27 to TRBJ1-5; weak D call: TRBD1 (5 bases). V shed 1 base and J shed 3 bases, with 13 bases lying between them. The CDR3 runs to 16 residues. Germline V gene data show CDR1 as MNHEY and CDR2 as SMNVEV (reference sequence). The CDR3 DNA follows: TGTGCCAGCAGTTTATTTGGGGGAGGGGACAATCAGCCCCAGCATTTT. Protein product: CASSLFGGGDNQPQHF.

The V gene is TRBV7-9, the J gene TRBJ2-7; TRBD1 aligns across 7 bases. V dropped 3 bases and J dropped 3; count of bases not matched to a gene: 5. The CDR3 has 14 amino acids. The germline gives CDR1 SEHNR, CDR2 FQNEAQ (reference sequence). The CDR3 DNA is TGTGCCAGCAGCTTTACAGGGGTGAGCTACGAGCAGTACTTC. Its protein is CASSFTGVSYEQYF.

V usage is TRBV2 and J usage is TRBJ2-5; 7 positions match TRBD2. This CDR3 has 13 amino acids. The V gene end was trimmed by 6 bases and the J gene end by 5 bases; junction bases not matched to a gene: 6. CDR1 and CDR2 from the germline V gene are SNHLY and FYNNEI. The CDR3 loop is CASRTTSVETQYF. Here the CDR3 DNA reads TGTGCCAGCAGGACCACTAGCGTGGAGACCCAGTACTTC.